The next 29 T cell receptor beta chains were all read from a single sample in a study of blood T cell repertoires in COVID-19. Generated by immunoSEQ multiplex PCR, the TCRdb table keeps only in-frame clones and is missing some. The table shows some 270,000 clones, with approximately 84% occurring only once. Material for sequencing was PBMCs or T cells enriched from blood (not recorded which). The receptors were gathered from a woman between 50 and 59 years old who had been exposed to COVID-19.

V is TRBV7-2 and J is TRBJ2-7; 12 nucleotides match TRBD1. The V and J ends lost 1 base and 4 bases, in that order; junction bases with no gene match: 2. Germline V gives CDR1 SGHTA, CDR2 FQGNSA. This CDR3 region has 15 residues. CDR3 nucleotides: TGTGCCAGCAGCTTAGGGGACAGGGGGCTGTACGAGCAGTACTTC. Translated, it gives CASSLGDRGLYEQYF.

The chain couples TRBV10-3 to TRBJ1-3, with 8 positions matching TRBD1. The CDR3 length is 16 residues. After removal of 6 bases from V and 0 bases from J, the junction contained 7 bases not matched to a gene. Germline V CDR1 and CDR2: ENHRY, SYGVKD. CDR3 in amino acids: CAIRRTGLLSGNTIYF. The CDR3 DNA is TGTGCCATCAGGAGGACAGGGCTCCTCTCTGGAAACACCATATATTTT.

DNA of the CDR3: TGCGCCAGCACTTCCGGGACACCAAATGATGGCTACACCTTC. Encoded protein: CASTSGTPNDGYTF. The J gene is TRBJ1-2, the V gene TRBV5-1; D possibly corresponds to TRBD1 (6 bases). This CDR3 comprises 14 residues. Germline V gene data show CDR1 as SGHRS and CDR2 as YFSETQ. Trimming pared 6 bases from V and 6 bases from J, leaving 18 bases between.

This rearrangement joins TRBV5-1 to TRBJ1-1; 8 bases are a match to TRBD1. The CDR3 loop spans 14 amino acids. Germline-derived CDR1 and CDR2 are SGHRS and YFSETQ. V dropped 4 bases and J dropped 2; count of bases not matched to a gene: 4. The CDR3 region is CASSQGTGNTEAFF. The CDR3 coding sequence is TGCGCCAGCAGCCAAGGGACAGGTAACACTGAAGCTTTCTTT.

The rearrangement uses TRBV7-9 and TRBJ2-3, with a weak D call TRBD1 (5 bases). V dropped 2 bases and J dropped 0 bases, with 9 bases sitting between them. The germline gives CDR1 SEHNR, CDR2 FQNEAQ (reference sequence). The CDR3 is 15 amino acids. The CDR3 loop reads CASSLPTASTDTQYF. In nucleotides, the CDR3 is TGTGCCAGCAGCTTACCGACAGCCAGCACAGATACGCAGTATTTT.

The chain recombines TRBV2 with TRBJ2-3; 15 bases map to TRBD2. CDR1 SNHLY and CDR2 FYNNEI come from the germline V gene. After removal of 2 bases from V and 3 bases from J, the junction contained 9 bases not matched to a gene. The CDR3 is 19 residues long. This CDR3 is CASSELAGLAGGITDTQYF. CDR3 in DNA: TGTGCCAGCAGTGAATTGGCTGGACTAGCGGGGGGGATTACAGATACGCAGTATTTT.

The chain employs TRBV15 and TRBJ1-2; D gene uncertain. The ends were cut back, 4 bases at V and 8 bases at J, with 11 bases in the middle. The CDR3 consists of 12 residues. In germline, CDR1 is LNHNV, CDR2 YYDKDF (reference sequence). CDR3 amino acids: CATSKGPRGYTF. The CDR3 DNA follows: TGTGCCACCAGCAAAGGTCCGAGGGGCTACACCTTC.

The gene calls are TRBV5-1 and TRBJ2-1; possibly TRBD2 for D (5 bases). The V end was cut by 4 bases, the J end by 2 bases, with 10 bases between. Germline lookup yields CDR1 SGHRS and CDR2 YFSETQ. The CDR3 covers 14 residues. In DNA form, the CDR3 reads TGCGCCAGCAGCGGCCCCGGGGCCTACAATGAGCAGTTCTTC. Protein: CASSGPGAYNEQFF.

The chain is built from TRBV27 and TRBJ1-5, with a tentative D call TRBD1 (5 bases). This CDR3 is 14 amino acids long. Per germline, CDR1 MNHEY and CDR2 SMNVEV (reference sequence). Trimming shortened V by 8 bases and J by 6 bases, and 17 bases separated the two germline ends. CDR3 protein: CASGVGGLGQPQHF. DNA for the CDR3: TGTGCCAGCGGGGTGGGGGGGTTAGGTCAGCCCCAGCATTTT.

This chain joins TRBV18 and TRBJ1-5; D is ambiguous. V was shortened by 1 base and J by 1 base, with 14 bases between the two germline ends. The germline gives CDR1 KGHSH, CDR2 LQKENI. CDR3 length equals 17 residues. The CDR3 protein is CASSPLPGANSNQPQHF. The DNA of the CDR3 is TGTGCCAGCTCACCACTGCCAGGCGCGAACAGCAATCAGCCCCAGCATTTT.

A few counts support this clone. V usage is TRBV28 and J usage is TRBJ1-2, with 9 positions matching TRBD1. Trimming removed 6 bases from V and 4 bases from J; junction bases left unmatched: 12. The CDR3 is 16 residues long. The germline gives CDR1 MDHEN, CDR2 SYDVKM. This chain's CDR3 is CASSRITGGGFYGYTF. CDR3 bases: TGTGCCAGCAGCCGGATTACAGGGGGCGGATTCTATGGCTACACCTTC.

The chain has TRBV30 and TRBJ1-2; D not certain. The CDR3 covers 14 residues. Germline V gene sequence: CDR1 GTSNPN, CDR2 SVGIG (reference sequence). The V end was cut by 1 base, the J end by 10 bases, with 19 bases between. The CDR3: CAWSGVGGSFDYTF. For the CDR3, the DNA is TGTGCCTGGAGTGGCGTCGGAGGGAGCTTTGACTACACCTTC.

This chain connects TRBV18 to TRBJ2-2, with 10 bases fitting TRBD1. Germline V lookup: CDR1 KGHSH, CDR2 LQKENI. The CDR3 sequence is 16 residues long. V lost 3 bases to trimming and J lost 2 bases; unmatched junction nucleotides: 3. The DNA of the CDR3 is TGTGCCAGCTCACCCGACAGGGGGCAAAACACCGGGGAGCTGTTTTTT. Its translation is CASSPDRGQNTGELFF.

The V call is TRBV12-3 or TRBV12-4, the J call TRBJ1-4, with a possible D match to TRBD1 (5 bases). This CDR3 has 13 residues. With 4 bases removed from V and 7 bases from J, the gap between germline ends came to 10 bases. CDR3 sequence: CASSSRVGEKLFF. The CDR3 nucleotides read TGTGCCAGCAGTTCCAGGGTTGGTGAAAAACTGTTTTTT.

The rearrangement uses TRBV5-1 and TRBJ1-1; D uncertain. Trimming removed 1 base from V and 2 bases from J, with 6 bases in between. The germline V gene encodes CDR1 SGHRS and CDR2 YFSETQ. There are 13 residues in the CDR3. CDR3 protein: CASSLNTNTEAFF. The CDR3 DNA follows: TGCGCCAGCAGCTTGAACACCAACACTGAAGCTTTCTTT.

The chain employs TRBV13 and TRBJ2-7; 7 bases are shared with TRBD1. The CDR3 is 15 residues long. J lost 2 bases, V lost 5 bases, and 9 bases had no gene match. Germline CDR1 PRHDT, CDR2 FYEKMQ (reference sequence). This CDR3 reads CASSPTGMGTYEQYF. CDR3 nucleotide sequence: TGTGCCAGCAGCCCGACAGGGATGGGAACCTACGAGCAGTACTTC.

The chain has TRBV30 and TRBJ2-7; 9 bases agree with TRBD2. CDR1 GTSNPN and CDR2 SVGIG come from the germline V gene (reference sequence). The junction had 8 bases not matched to a gene; V was cut back by 2 bases and J by 3 bases. This CDR3 has 15 amino acids. The CDR3 loop is CAWSPSPSGDYEQYF. CDR3 DNA sequence: TGTGCCTGGAGTCCGTCGCCTAGCGGGGACTACGAGCAGTACTTC.

V gene TRBV19 combines with J gene TRBJ1-2; D uncertain. CDR3 length: 13 residues. Deletions cut 5 bases from V and 7 bases from J, with 14 bases between. Germline CDR1 is LNHDA and CDR2 is SQIVND (reference sequence). The CDR3 region is CASSPDRDSGYTF. The CDR3 DNA reads as TGTGCCAGTAGTCCCGACCGGGATAGTGGCTACACCTTC.

The V gene is TRBV12-3 or TRBV12-4, the J gene TRBJ1-2; 7 positions agree with TRBD1. V lost 8 bases to trimming and J lost 2 bases; unmatched junction nucleotides: 5. This CDR3 contains 13 residues. CDR3 region: CASGPQGNYGYTF. As DNA, the CDR3 is TGTGCCAGCGGGCCACAGGGGAACTATGGCTACACCTTC.

The V and J genes are TRBV5-1 and TRBJ1-6; no definite D call. CDR1 SGHRS and CDR2 YFSETQ come from the germline V gene. This CDR3 contains 14 residues. The germline V and J ends were trimmed by 0 bases and 6 bases, with 7 bases remaining between them. Here the CDR3 reads CASSLEEVNSPLHF. The CDR3 coding sequence is TGCGCCAGCAGCTTGGAGGAGGTTAATTCACCCCTCCACTTT. Full variable domain (rest looked up from reference TRBV5-1 and TRBJ1-6): KAGVTQTPRYLIKTRGQQVTLSCSPISGHRSVSWYQQTPGQGLQFLFEYFSETQRNKGNFPGRFSGRQFSNSRSEMNVSTLELGDSALYLCASSLEEVNSPLHFGNGTRLTVT.

The chain employs TRBV12-3 or TRBV12-4 and TRBJ1-2, with unresolved D. CDR3 length equals 13 residues. The ends were cut back, 3 bases at V and 4 bases at J, with 9 bases in the middle. The chain's CDR3 is CASSLADTYGYTF. In nucleotides, the CDR3 is TGTGCCAGCAGTTTGGCCGACACCTATGGCTACACCTTC.

This sequence joins TRBV10-3 and TRBJ1-1, with D possibly TRBD1 on 6 matching bases. CDR1 is ENHRY, CDR2 SYGVKD, per germline. V gave up 2 bases and J gave up 2 bases, with 15 bases separating them. The CDR3 runs 16 residues. Written as DNA, the CDR3 is TGTGCCATCAGTGAGCTGCCGGGGGGCGTCAACACTGAAGCTTTCTTT. Translated, it gives CAISELPGGVNTEAFF.

The chain carries TRBV5-4 and TRBJ2-1; 13 bases are a match to TRBD2. CDR3 length: 18 amino acids. The V and J ends lost 5 bases and 0 bases, in that order; junction bases with no gene match: 8. The germline gives CDR1 SGHNT, CDR2 YYREEE (reference sequence). The CDR3 sequence: CASRPTSGGQSSYNEQFF. CDR3 nucleotide sequence: TGTGCCAGCAGACCGACTAGCGGGGGGCAGAGCTCCTACAATGAGCAGTTCTTC.

The chain recombines TRBV5-1 with TRBJ1-1; maybe TRBD1 (5 bases). V was clipped by 2 bases and J by 1 base, with 9 bases between them. Germline V gives CDR1 SGHRS, CDR2 YFSETQ. The CDR3 spans 14 residues. Written as DNA, the CDR3 is TGCGCCAGCAGCTTTCAGGGTTCGAACACTGAAGCTTTCTTT. Its protein product is CASSFQGSNTEAFF.

The chain links TRBV18 to TRBJ1-1, with D possibly matching TRBD1 (6 bases). CDR1 and CDR2 from the germline V gene are KGHSH and LQKENI. Trimming removed 3 bases at V and 4 bases at J, with 18 bases between. CDR3 length equals 16 residues. CDR3 nucleotide sequence: TGTGCCAGCTCACCTACCTTGTGGGGGCCCAGCACTGAAGCTTTCTTT. This codes for CASSPTLWGPSTEAFF.

V and J are TRBV2 and TRBJ1-1; a possible D gene is TRBD1 (5 bases). The CDR3 totals 14 residues. V dropped 6 bases and J dropped 6 bases, with 17 bases sitting between them. Germline CDR1 reads SNHLY; CDR2 reads FYNNEI. Here the CDR3 reads CASSTDGRVPEAFF. Written as DNA, the CDR3 is TGTGCCAGCAGCACCGACGGCAGGGTCCCTGAAGCTTTCTTT.

The CDR3 reads CASSLSAGLYGYTF. The DNA of the CDR3 is TGTGCCAGCAGTTTATCGGCGGGCCTTTATGGCTACACCTTC. The rearrangement uses TRBV27 and TRBJ1-2; no clear D. The CDR3 totals 14 residues. Trimming removed 0 bases from V and 5 bases from J, with 10 bases in between. CDR1 is MNHEY, CDR2 SMNVEV, per germline (reference sequence).

The V gene is TRBV24-1, the J gene TRBJ2-5; 7 nucleotides agree with TRBD2. V was pared by 7 bases and J by 2 bases, with 9 bases of the junction left unmatched. Per the germline V gene, CDR1 is KGHDR and CDR2 is SFDVKD. CDR3 length: 15 residues. The CDR3 protein is CATSEMTAGQETQYF. CDR3 DNA sequence: TGTGCCACCAGCGAGATGACAGCGGGACAAGAGACCCAGTACTTC.

This clone was seen just once. V gene TRBV5-4 combines with J gene TRBJ1-1; D may be TRBD1 (6 bases). The CDR3 extends over 16 amino acids. Germline V gene data show CDR1 as SGHNT and CDR2 as YYREEE (reference sequence). Trimming cost V 5 bases and J 4 bases, with 21 bases left between them. For the CDR3, the DNA is TGTGCCAGCAGGGGCCGGTCAGGGGTATTTGTCACTGAAGCTTTCTTT. Translated: CASRGRSGVFVTEAFF.